This T cell receptor beta chain originates from a study of T cells after yellow fever vaccination. V gave up 5 bases and J gave up 8 bases, with 15 bases separating them. This CDR3 contains 12 residues. The germline CDR1 and CDR2 sequences are DFQATT and SNEGSKA (reference sequence). This clonotype was seen at least ten times. TCRdb used MiXCR to reprocess the 5' RACE reads, holding one entry per CDR3 protein. The repertoire includes about 250,000 distinct CDR3 sequences, more than 3.5% of them detected once, and under 20% sits in the top ten. The clonotype comes from a man between 18 and 29 years old who received the YFV17D yellow fever vaccine. The specimen comprised PBMCs, sampled 15 days after the yellow fever booster vaccination. The rearrangement joins TRBV20-1 to TRBJ1-2; TRBD1 might be the D (6 bases). The CDR3 nucleotides are TGCAGTGCTCTGGAGGGGGGAGGCGGCTACACCTTC. This encodes CSALEGGGGYTF.